This is a list of T cell receptor beta chains from one sample in a study of T cells in Graves' hyperthyroidism and ophthalmopathy. Each CDR3 protein gets one entry after TCRdb re-called the multiplex PCR reads with MiXCR. There are fewer than 350,000 distinct CDR3 sequences in the sample; roughly 19% occur only once, and about two fifths lies in the top ten. Sequenced material: blood. The receptors stem from a man aged 45-65 years with Graves' ophthalmopathy. CDR3s include the opening cysteine and the closing phenylalanine or tryptophan. The size of a clone is reported for some rows only, either as once, few or many, or as a class for expanded clones.

TRBV20-1,-,CSARSLAGGPRETQYF
TRBV6-1,-,CAINLVGGREGYTF
TRBV27,many,CASSLSKILGTGYGYTF
TRBV28,-,CASSVGGPRRETQYF
TRBV28,-,CASSRAGVGEQFF
TRBV6-2/TRBV6-3,-,CASSYTGRGNEQFF
TRBV30,many,CAWGAGGMNTEAFF
TRBV11-2,many,CASSLFNEKRGEQFF
TRBV13,-,CASSADRASYEQYF
TRBV20-1,-,CSAPPQGGYEQYF
TRBV5-6,many,CASSLAGTPGQFF
TRBV20-1,many,CSARLAGGPGTQYF
TRBV15,many,CATSGLDRGHDEAFF
TRBV11-2,-,CASSHRDFYVYTF
TRBV2,-,CASRGVDRGLNEQFF
TRBV5-1,-,CASSREGLAAYNEQFF
TRBV2,-,CASSDRDVDSGNTIYF
TRBV12-3/TRBV12-4,few,CASRSPRGSNTGELFF
TRBV20-1,many,CSARFAGGSGANVLTF
TRBV13,-,CASSPGGGPDTIYF
TRBV12-3/TRBV12-4,many,CASSLKRGSPYEQYF
TRBV24-1,-,CATSDPERAGGYTF
TRBV9,-,CASSARVEVTEAFF
TRBV5-1,many,CASSLDLAGGADTQYF
TRBV12-3/TRBV12-4,few,CASSLKGRGELFF
TRBV5-1,few,CASSLAGIAGGDTQYF
TRBV6-1,-,CASTGGGVGDEQFF
TRBV6-1,many,CASSEAGQGGGNQPQHF
TRBV20-1,few,CSARDTAQPQHF